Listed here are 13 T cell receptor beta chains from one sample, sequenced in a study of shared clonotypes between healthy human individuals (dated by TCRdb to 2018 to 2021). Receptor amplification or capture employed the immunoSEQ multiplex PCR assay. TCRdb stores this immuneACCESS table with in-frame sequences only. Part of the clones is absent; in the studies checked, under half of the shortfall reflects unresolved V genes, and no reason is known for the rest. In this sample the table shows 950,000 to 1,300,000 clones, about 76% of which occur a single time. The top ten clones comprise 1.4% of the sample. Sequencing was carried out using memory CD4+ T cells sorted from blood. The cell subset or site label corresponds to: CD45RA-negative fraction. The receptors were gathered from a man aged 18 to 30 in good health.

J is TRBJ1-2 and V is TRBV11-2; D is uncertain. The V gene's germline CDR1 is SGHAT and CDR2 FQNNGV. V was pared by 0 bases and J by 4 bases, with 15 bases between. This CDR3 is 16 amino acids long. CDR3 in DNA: TGTGCCAGCAGCTTAGAAGGTGGACCGGCGGGCTATGGCTACACCTTC. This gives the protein CASSLEGGPAGYGYTF. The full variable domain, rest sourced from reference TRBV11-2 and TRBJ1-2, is EAGVAQSPRYKIIEKRQSVAFWCNPISGHATLYWYQQILGQGPKLLIQFQNNGVVDDSQLPKDRFSAERLKGVDSTLKIQPAKLEDSAVYLCASSLEGGPAGYGYTFGSGTRLTVV.

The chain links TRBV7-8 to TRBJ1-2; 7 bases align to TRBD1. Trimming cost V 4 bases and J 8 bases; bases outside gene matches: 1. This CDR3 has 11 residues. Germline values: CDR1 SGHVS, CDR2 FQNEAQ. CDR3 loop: CASSWGQGYTF. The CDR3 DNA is TGTGCCAGCAGCTGGGGACAGGGCTACACCTTC.

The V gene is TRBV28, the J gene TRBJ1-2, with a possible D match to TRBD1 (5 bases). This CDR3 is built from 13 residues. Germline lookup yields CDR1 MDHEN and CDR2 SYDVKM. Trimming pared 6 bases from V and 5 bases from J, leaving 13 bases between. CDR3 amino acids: CASSSDRFYGYTF. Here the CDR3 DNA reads TGTGCCAGCAGCTCCGACAGATTTTATGGCTACACCTTC.

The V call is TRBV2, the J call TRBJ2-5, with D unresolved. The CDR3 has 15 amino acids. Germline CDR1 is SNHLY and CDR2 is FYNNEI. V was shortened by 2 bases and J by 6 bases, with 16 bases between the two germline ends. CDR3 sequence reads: CASSEIVRWGKTQYF. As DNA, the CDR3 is TGTGCCAGCAGTGAAATCGTCCGATGGGGAAAGACCCAGTACTTC.

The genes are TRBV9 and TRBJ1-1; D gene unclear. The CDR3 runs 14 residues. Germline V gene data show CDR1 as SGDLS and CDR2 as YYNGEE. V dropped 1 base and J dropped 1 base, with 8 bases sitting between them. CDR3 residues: CASSVPPGNTEAFF. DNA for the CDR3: TGTGCCAGCAGCGTACCCCCCGGGAACACTGAAGCTTTCTTT.

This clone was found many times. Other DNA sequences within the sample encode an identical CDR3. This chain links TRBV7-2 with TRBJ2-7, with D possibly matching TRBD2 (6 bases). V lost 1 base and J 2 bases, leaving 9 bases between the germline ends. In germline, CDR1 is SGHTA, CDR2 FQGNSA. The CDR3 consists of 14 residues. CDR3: CASSLVEGPYEQYF. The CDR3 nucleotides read TGTGCCAGCAGCTTAGTGGAGGGCCCCTACGAGCAGTACTTC. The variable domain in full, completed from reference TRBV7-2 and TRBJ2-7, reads GAGVSQSPSNKVTEKGKDVELRCDPISGHTALYWYRQSLGQGLEFLIYFQGNSAPDKSGLPSDRFSAERTGGSVSTLTIQRTQQEDSAVYLCASSLVEGPYEQYFGPGTRLTVT.

The CDR3: CAISDRVGNQPQHF. The CDR3 DNA is TGTGCCATATCGGACAGGGTAGGCAATCAGCCCCAGCATTTT. This sequence joins TRBV10-3 and TRBJ1-5; 8 nucleotides match TRBD1. Germline assignment: CDR1 ENHRY and CDR2 SYGVKD. With 9 bases clipped from V and 2 bases from J, the junction kept 6 bases outside the gene matches. This CDR3 comprises 14 residues.

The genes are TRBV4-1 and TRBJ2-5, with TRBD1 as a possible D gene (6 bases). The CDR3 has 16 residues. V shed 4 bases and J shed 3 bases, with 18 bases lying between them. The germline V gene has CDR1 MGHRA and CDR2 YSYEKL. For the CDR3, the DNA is TGCGCCAGCAGCCTGTGGGCTGGGGGCGGCGAAGAGACCCAGTACTTC. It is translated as CASSLWAGGGEETQYF.

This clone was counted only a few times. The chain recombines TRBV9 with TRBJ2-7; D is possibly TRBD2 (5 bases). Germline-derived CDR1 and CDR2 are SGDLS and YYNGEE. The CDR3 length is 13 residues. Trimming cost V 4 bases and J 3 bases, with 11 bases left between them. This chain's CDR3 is CASSFAEGYEQYF. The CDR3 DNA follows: TGTGCCAGCAGCTTTGCTGAGGGCTACGAGCAGTACTTC.

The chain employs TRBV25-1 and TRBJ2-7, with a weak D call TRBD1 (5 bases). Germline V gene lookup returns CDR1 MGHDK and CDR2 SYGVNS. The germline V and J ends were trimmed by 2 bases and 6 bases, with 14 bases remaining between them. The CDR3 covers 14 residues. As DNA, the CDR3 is TGTGCCAGCAGTGAAAGGTCGGCAGGGCGCGAGCAGTACTTC. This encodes CASSERSAGREQYF.

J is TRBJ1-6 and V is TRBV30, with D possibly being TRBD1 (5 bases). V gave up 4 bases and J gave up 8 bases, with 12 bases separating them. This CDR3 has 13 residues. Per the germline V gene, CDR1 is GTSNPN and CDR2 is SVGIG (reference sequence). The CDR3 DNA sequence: TGTGCCTGGACGCTGTTGGGGGATTCACCCCTCCACTTT. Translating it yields CAWTLLGDSPLHF.

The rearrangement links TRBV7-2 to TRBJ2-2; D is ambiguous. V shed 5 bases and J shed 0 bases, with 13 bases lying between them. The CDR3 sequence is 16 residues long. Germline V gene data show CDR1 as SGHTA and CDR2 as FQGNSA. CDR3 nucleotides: TGTGCCAGCAGCCCCAACCCCGACCCGAACACCGGGGAGCTGTTTTTT. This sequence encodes CASSPNPDPNTGELFF. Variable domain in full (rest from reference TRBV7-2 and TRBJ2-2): GAGVSQSPSNKVTEKGKDVELRCDPISGHTALYWYRQSLGQGLEFLIYFQGNSAPDKSGLPSDRFSAERTGGSVSTLTIQRTQQEDSAVYLCASSPNPDPNTGELFFGEGSRLTVL.

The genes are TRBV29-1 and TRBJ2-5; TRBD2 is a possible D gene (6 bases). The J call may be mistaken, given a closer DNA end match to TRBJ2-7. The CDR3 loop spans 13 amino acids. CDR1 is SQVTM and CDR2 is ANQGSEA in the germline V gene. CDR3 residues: CSARDGGSYEQYF. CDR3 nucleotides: TGCAGCGCCCGGGACGGGGGCTCCTACGAGCAGTACTTC.